This TCR beta chain was captured by sequencing in a study of blood T cells in healthy people across ages. Primers used in a second PCR of about 7 to 12 cycles were a sample-barcoded 5' primer and a J-beta primer mix. TCRdb analysed the 5' RACE reads with MiXCR anew, one entry per CDR3 protein. The table includes 1.4 million to 1.5 million distinct CDR3 sequences, 42% detected once. CDR3 length equals 13 residues. CDR1 is DFQATT, CDR2 SNEGSKA, per germline (reference sequence). The origin of this receptor is a woman under 30 in good health. This chain links TRBV20-1 with TRBJ2-4, with D tentatively TRBD2 (5 bases). The tail of the sequence fits TRBJ2-7 better, so the J call may be wrong. Sequenced sample: blood. As DNA, the CDR3 is TGCAGTGCTAGACTCAGCGGCCCCTACGAGCAGTACTTC. Translation: CSARLSGPYEQYF.